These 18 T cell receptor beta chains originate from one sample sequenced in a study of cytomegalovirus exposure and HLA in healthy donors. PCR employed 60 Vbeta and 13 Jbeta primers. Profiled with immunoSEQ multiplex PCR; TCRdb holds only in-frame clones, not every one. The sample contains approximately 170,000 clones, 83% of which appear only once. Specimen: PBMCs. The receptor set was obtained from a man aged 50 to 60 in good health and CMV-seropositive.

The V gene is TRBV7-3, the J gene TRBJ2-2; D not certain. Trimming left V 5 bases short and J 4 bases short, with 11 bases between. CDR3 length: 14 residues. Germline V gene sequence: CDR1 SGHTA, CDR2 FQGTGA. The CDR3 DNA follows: TGTGCCAGCAGCGCGCTCCTTGGCACCGGGGAGCTGTTTTTT. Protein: CASSALLGTGELFF.

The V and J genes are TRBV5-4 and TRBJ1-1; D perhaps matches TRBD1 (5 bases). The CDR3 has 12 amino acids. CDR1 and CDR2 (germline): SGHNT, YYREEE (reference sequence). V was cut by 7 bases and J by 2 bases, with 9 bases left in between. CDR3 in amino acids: CASGQGNTEAFF. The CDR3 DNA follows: TGTGCCAGCGGGCAGGGAAACACTGAAGCTTTCTTT.

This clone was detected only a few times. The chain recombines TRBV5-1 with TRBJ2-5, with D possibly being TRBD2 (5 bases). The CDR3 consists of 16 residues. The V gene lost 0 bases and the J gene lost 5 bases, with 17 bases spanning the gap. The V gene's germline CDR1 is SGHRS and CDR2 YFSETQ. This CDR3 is CASSLEYGLSVETQYF. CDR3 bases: TGCGCCAGCAGCTTGGAGTACGGACTGTCTGTGGAGACCCAGTACTTC.

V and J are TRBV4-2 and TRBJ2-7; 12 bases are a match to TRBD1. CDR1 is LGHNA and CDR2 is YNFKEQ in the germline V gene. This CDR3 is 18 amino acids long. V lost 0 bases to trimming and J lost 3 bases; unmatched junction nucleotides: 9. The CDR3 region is CASSQDRSGTGGNYEQYF. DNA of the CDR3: TGTGCCAGCAGCCAAGATCGGTCCGGGACAGGGGGCAACTACGAGCAGTACTTC.

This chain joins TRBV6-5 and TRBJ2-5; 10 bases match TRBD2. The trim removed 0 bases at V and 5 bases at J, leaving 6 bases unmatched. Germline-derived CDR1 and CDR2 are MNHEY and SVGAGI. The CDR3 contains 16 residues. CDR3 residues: CASSYSIAGGLETQYF. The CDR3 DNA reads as TGTGCCAGCAGTTACTCGATAGCGGGGGGCTTGGAGACCCAGTACTTC.

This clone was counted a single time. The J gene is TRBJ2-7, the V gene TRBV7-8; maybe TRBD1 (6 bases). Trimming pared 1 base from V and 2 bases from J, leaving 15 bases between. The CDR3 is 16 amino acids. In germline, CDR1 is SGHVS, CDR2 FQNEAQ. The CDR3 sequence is CASSLESGEIPYEQYF. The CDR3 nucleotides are TGTGCCAGCAGCTTAGAGTCAGGGGAGATCCCCTACGAGCAGTACTTC.

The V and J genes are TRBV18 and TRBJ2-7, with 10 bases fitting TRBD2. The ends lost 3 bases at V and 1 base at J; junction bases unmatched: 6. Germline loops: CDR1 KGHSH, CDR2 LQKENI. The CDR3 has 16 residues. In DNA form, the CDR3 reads TGTGCCAGCTCACCCCCTCCTAGCGGGAGTTCCTACGAGCAGTACTTC. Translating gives CASSPPPSGSSYEQYF.

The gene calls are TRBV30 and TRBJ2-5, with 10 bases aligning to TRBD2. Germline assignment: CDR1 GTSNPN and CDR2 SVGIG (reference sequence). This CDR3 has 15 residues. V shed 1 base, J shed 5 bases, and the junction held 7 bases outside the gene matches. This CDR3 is CAWSGASGSLETQYF. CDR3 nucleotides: TGTGCCTGGAGTGGGGCTAGCGGGAGTCTGGAGACCCAGTACTTC.

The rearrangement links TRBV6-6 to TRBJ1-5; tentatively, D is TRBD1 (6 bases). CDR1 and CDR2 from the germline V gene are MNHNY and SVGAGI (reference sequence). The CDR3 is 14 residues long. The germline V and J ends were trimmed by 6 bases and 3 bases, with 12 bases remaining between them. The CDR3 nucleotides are TGTGCCAGCAGGGACAGCGAATCCAATCAGCCCCAGCATTTT. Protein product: CASRDSESNQPQHF.

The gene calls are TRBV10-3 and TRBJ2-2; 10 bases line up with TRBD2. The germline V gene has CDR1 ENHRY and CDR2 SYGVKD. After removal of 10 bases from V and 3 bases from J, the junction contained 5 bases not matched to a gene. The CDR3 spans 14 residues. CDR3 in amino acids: CATRTSGDTGELFF. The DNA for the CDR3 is TGTGCCACCCGGACTAGCGGAGACACCGGGGAGCTGTTTTTT.

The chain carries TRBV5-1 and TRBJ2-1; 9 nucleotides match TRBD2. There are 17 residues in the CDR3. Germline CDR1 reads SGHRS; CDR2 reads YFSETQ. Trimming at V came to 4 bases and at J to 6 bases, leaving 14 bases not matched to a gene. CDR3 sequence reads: CASSPAGVSGSRNEQFF. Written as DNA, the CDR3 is TGCGCCAGCAGCCCCGCCGGGGTTAGCGGGAGTCGCAATGAGCAGTTCTTC.

CDR3 region: CASSQEGLAGLEQFF. The DNA for the CDR3 is TGCGCCAGCAGCCAAGAGGGACTAGCGGGGCTTGAGCAGTTCTTC. The chain uses TRBV4-1 and TRBJ2-1; 13 bases are a match to TRBD2. Germline assignment: CDR1 MGHRA and CDR2 YSYEKL. V shed 0 bases, J shed 9 bases, and the junction held 2 bases outside the gene matches. This CDR3 has 15 residues.

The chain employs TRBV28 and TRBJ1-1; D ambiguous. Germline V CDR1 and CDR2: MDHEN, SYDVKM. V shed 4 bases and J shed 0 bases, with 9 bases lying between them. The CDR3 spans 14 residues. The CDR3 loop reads CASSWGGMNTEAFF. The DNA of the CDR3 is TGTGCCAGCAGTTGGGGAGGGATGAACACTGAAGCTTTCTTT. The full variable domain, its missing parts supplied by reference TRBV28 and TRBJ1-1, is DVKVTQSSRYLVKRTGEKVFLECVQDMDHENMFWYRQDPGLGLRLIYFSYDVKMKEKGDIPEGYSVSREKKERFSLILESASTNQTSMYLCASSWGGMNTEAFFGQGTRLTVV.

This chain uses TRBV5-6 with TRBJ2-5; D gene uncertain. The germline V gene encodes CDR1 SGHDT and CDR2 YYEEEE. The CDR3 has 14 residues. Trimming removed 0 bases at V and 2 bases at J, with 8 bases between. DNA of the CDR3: TGTGCCAGCAGCTTGGGTTCAGCGCAAGAGACCCAGTACTTC. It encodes CASSLGSAQETQYF.

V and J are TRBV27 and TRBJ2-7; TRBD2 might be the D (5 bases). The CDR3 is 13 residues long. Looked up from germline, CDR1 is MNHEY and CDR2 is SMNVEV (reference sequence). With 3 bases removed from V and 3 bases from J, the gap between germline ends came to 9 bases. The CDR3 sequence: CASSFGVGYEQYF. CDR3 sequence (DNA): TGTGCCAGCAGTTTCGGGGTCGGCTACGAGCAGTACTTC.

This CDR3 is CASSQKQGATKNIQYF. CDR3 nucleotides: TGTGCCAGCAGCCAAAAACAGGGGGCGACCAAAAACATTCAGTACTTC. The V gene is TRBV14, the J gene TRBJ2-4; 9 bases are a match to TRBD1. V dropped 2 bases and J dropped 2; count of bases not matched to a gene: 4. The CDR3 loop spans 16 amino acids. CDR1 is SGHDN and CDR2 is FVKESK in the germline V gene.

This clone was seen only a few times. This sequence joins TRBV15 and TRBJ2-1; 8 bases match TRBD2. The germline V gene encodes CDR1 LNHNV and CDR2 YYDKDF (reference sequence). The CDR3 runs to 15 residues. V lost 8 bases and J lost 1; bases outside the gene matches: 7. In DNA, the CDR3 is TGTGCCACCTGGCGGGGGGCACCTTCCTACAATGAGCAGTTCTTC. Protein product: CATWRGAPSYNEQFF.

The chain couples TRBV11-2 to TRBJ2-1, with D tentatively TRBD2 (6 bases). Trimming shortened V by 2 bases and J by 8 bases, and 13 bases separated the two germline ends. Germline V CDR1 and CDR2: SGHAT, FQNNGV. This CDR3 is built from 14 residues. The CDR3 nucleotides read TGTGCCAGCAGCTTAACCGGGGGTCTCGATGAGCAGTTCTTC. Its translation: CASSLTGGLDEQFF. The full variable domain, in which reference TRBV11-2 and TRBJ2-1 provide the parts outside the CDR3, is EAGVAQSPRYKIIEKRQSVAFWCNPISGHATLYWYQQILGQGPKLLIQFQNNGVVDDSQLPKDRFSAERLKGVDSTLKIQPAKLEDSAVYLCASSLTGGLDEQFFGPGTRLTVL.